Following are 26 T cell receptor beta chains from one sample sequenced in a study of cytomegalovirus exposure and HLA in healthy donors. Primers included in the PCR were 60 Vbeta and 13 Jbeta primers. TCRdb's table, derived via immunoSEQ multiplex PCR, lists solely in-frame clones and lacks some. This table has about 82,000 clones, just under 90% appearing once. Sequencing used PBMCs. Every receptor here comes from a man younger than 30 in good health and CMV-seronegative.

This chain connects TRBV11-3 to TRBJ2-1; tentative D call: TRBD2 (5 bases). Trimming left V 3 bases short and J 8 bases short, with 14 bases between. This CDR3 is 14 amino acids long. The germline CDR1 and CDR2 sequences are SGHNT and YENEEA. The CDR3 protein is CASSLRFSGYEQFF. The CDR3 bases are TGTGCCAGCAGCTTGAGATTCTCGGGATATGAGCAGTTCTTC. Supplemented by reference TRBV11-3 and TRBJ2-1, the full variable domain reads EAGVVQSPRYKIIEKKQPVAFWCNPISGHNTLYWYLQNLGQGPELLIRYENEEAVDDSQLPKDRFSAERLKGVDSTLKIQPAELGDSAVYLCASSLRFSGYEQFFGPGTRLTVL.

The chain is built from TRBV7-9 and TRBJ2-7; perhaps TRBD2 as D (6 bases). From germline, CDR1 is SEHNR and CDR2 FQNEAQ (reference sequence). V gave up 5 bases and J gave up 4 bases, with 18 bases separating them. This CDR3 region has 15 residues. The CDR3 nucleotides are TGTGCCAGCAGCCCCGGGGGAGGAGGGTCTTACGAGCAGTACTTC. Its translation: CASSPGGGGSYEQYF. The full variable domain, rest sourced from reference TRBV7-9 and TRBJ2-7, is DTGVSQNPRHKITKRGQNVTFRCDPISEHNRLYWYRQTLGQGPEFLTYFQNEAQLEKSRLLSDRFSAERPKGSFSTLEIQRTEQGDSAMYLCASSPGGGGSYEQYFGPGTRLTVT.

The chain joins TRBV7-8 to TRBJ2-2, with TRBD1 matching over 9 bases. Germline V CDR1 and CDR2: SGHVS, FQNEAQ. CDR3 length: 16 residues. Trimming took 2 bases from V and 5 from J; bases not matched to a gene: 6. The CDR3 region is CASSLTSTGGTGELFF. In DNA form, the CDR3 reads TGTGCCAGCAGCTTAACGTCGACAGGGGGTACCGGGGAGCTGTTTTTT. The variable domain in full, with the rest retrieved from reference TRBV7-8 and TRBJ2-2, is GAGVSQSPRYKVAKRGQDVALRCDPISGHVSLFWYQQALGQGPEFLTYFQNEAQLDKSGLPSDRFFAERPEGSVSTLKIQRTQQEDSAVYLCASSLTSTGGTGELFFGEGSRLTVL.

The V gene is TRBV21-1, the J gene TRBJ2-5; no check of the table's D call, TRBD2, against the DNA was made. The J call may not be correct, given that the DNA end is closer to TRBJ2-7. TRBV21-1 represents a pseudogene. The CDR3 spans 13 residues. CDR3 sequence (DNA): TGTGCCAGCAGCCATAGCGGGAGCTACGAGCAGTACTTC. Translating it yields CASSHSGSYEQYF.

This clone was detected only once. The chain joins TRBV5-1 to TRBJ2-3; the D gene is possibly TRBD1 (5 bases). Germline values: CDR1 SGHRS, CDR2 YFSETQ. Trimming took off 2 bases at V and 6 bases at J, with 13 bases between the two ends. The CDR3 totals 14 residues. CDR3 sequence (DNA): TGCGCCAGCAGCTTTGTAGGGGCGATGGATACGCAGTATTTT. The encoded protein is CASSFVGAMDTQYF.

The gene calls are TRBV15 and TRBJ2-1; D gene uncertain. The CDR3 extends over 11 amino acids. V was cut by 0 bases and J by 11 bases, with 5 bases left in between. Germline assignment: CDR1 LNHNV and CDR2 YYDKDF (reference sequence). The CDR3 DNA sequence: TGTGCCACCAGCAGAGATTTTAAGCAGTTCTTC. Its protein product is CATSRDFKQFF.

The genes are TRBV4-3 and TRBJ2-7; 13 bases fit TRBD2. In germline, CDR1 is LGHNA, CDR2 YSLEER. The ends lost 4 bases at V and 1 base at J; junction bases unmatched: 1. The CDR3 extends over 15 amino acids. CDR3 in DNA: TGCGCCAGCAGCCCGGGACTAGCGGGGTCCTACGAGCAGTACTTC. It specifies CASSPGLAGSYEQYF.

The rearrangement links TRBV4-3 to TRBJ1-1, with 7 bases fitting TRBD1. Germline CDR1 reads LGHNA; CDR2 reads YSLEER. The length of the CDR3 is 18 residues. Germline trimming cut 3 bases from V and 3 bases from J; bases unmatched to any gene: 16. The CDR3 reads CASSQALADWQGDTEAFF. CDR3 sequence (DNA): TGCGCCAGCAGCCAGGCCCTCGCAGATTGGCAGGGGGACACTGAAGCTTTCTTT.

The chain has TRBV5-8 and TRBJ1-3, with no clear D. This CDR3 is built from 14 residues. Germline CDR1 SGHTS, CDR2 YDEGEE. V lost 2 bases and J lost 0, with 6 bases in between. CDR3 DNA sequence: TGTGCCAGCAGCTTTCCATCCTCTGGAAACACCATATATTTT. Its protein product is CASSFPSSGNTIYF.

The chain joins TRBV28 to TRBJ2-7, with 8 bases lining up with TRBD2. CDR3 length: 15 residues. Trimming cost V 9 bases and J 4 bases; bases outside gene matches: 14. From germline, CDR1 is MDHEN and CDR2 SYDVKM. CDR3 sequence reads: CASTGISGIKYEQYF. In DNA, the CDR3 is TGTGCCAGTACGGGCATTAGCGGGATTAAGTACGAGCAGTACTTC.

There are a few counts of this clone. The CDR3 here is CASSVRAGDNSPLHF. DNA of the CDR3: TGTGCCAGCAGCGTAAGGGCAGGGGATAATTCACCCCTCCACTTT. The chain uses TRBV9 and TRBJ1-6; D is perhaps TRBD1 (6 bases). This CDR3 has 15 residues. In germline, CDR1 is SGDLS, CDR2 YYNGEE. V lost 1 base, J lost 5 bases, and 10 bases lay in between.

The V and J genes are TRBV9 and TRBJ2-5; 12 nucleotides agree with TRBD1. Germline V lookup: CDR1 SGDLS, CDR2 YYNGEE. The CDR3 runs to 15 residues. The ends lost 4 bases at V and 5 bases at J; junction bases unmatched: 6. The CDR3 nucleotides read TGTGCCAGCAGCCTCGGGACAGGGGGCTCTGAGACCCAGTACTTC. Amino acid sequence: CASSLGTGGSETQYF.

The rearrangement uses TRBV15 and TRBJ2-1, with D possibly matching TRBD2 (6 bases). The CDR3 length is 16 residues. V was cut by 1 base and J by 6 bases, with 16 bases left in between. Germline V lookup: CDR1 LNHNV, CDR2 YYDKDF (reference sequence). CDR3 DNA sequence: TGTGCCACCAGCAGAGTCGGGAGCATAGTGGTCAATGAGCAGTTCTTC. Protein product: CATSRVGSIVVNEQFF. The full variable domain, completed using reference TRBV15 and TRBJ2-1, is DAMVIQNPRYQVTQFGKPVTLSCSQTLNHNVMYWYQQKSSQAPKLLFHYYDKDFNNEADTPDNFQSRRPNTSFCFLDIRSPGLGDTAMYLCATSRVGSIVVNEQFFGPGTRLTVL.

V is TRBV7-2 and J is TRBJ2-7; D may be TRBD2 (6 bases). Germline CDR1 is SGHTA and CDR2 is FQGNSA. The CDR3 runs to 15 residues. The V end was cut by 5 bases, the J end by 3 bases, with 17 bases between. CDR3 sequence (DNA): TGTGCCAGCAGCCGTGAGGGGTCGGGAGTCTACGAGCAGTACTTC. This gives the protein CASSREGSGVYEQYF.

This clone was picked up one time. The rearrangement uses TRBV15 and TRBJ1-1, with a weak D call TRBD1 (5 bases). V dropped 1 base and J dropped 1 base, with 13 bases sitting between them. The CDR3 consists of 16 residues. Germline loops: CDR1 LNHNV, CDR2 YYDKDF (reference sequence). CDR3 loop: CATSRGGGGTNTEAFF. The CDR3 nucleotides are TGTGCCACCAGCAGAGGTGGTGGAGGGACGAACACTGAAGCTTTCTTT.

The chain is built from TRBV5-4 and TRBJ2-5, with a tentative D call TRBD2 (5 bases). With 2 bases removed from V and 1 base from J, the gap between germline ends came to 12 bases. Germline CDR1 SGHNT, CDR2 YYREEE (reference sequence). The CDR3 spans 15 residues. CDR3 loop: CASSFGGPAQETQYF. In nucleotides, the CDR3 is TGTGCCAGCAGCTTTGGAGGCCCCGCCCAAGAGACCCAGTACTTC.

The chain links TRBV7-2 to TRBJ2-7; 7 bases line up with TRBD1. Germline-derived CDR1 and CDR2 are SGHTA and FQGNSA. The V gene end was trimmed by 5 bases and the J gene end by 3 bases; junction bases not matched to a gene: 13. The length of the CDR3 is 16 residues. CDR3: CASSLRRGDRVYEQYF. Written as DNA, the CDR3 is TGTGCCAGCAGCCTTCGTCGCGGAGACAGGGTCTACGAGCAGTACTTC.

The chain uses TRBV23-1 and TRBJ1-6, with no clear D. TRBV23-1 is identified as an open reading frame with a role that is uncertain. CDR3 size: 16 residues. V lost 0 bases and J lost 1, with 7 bases in between. Written as DNA, the CDR3 is TGCGCCAGCAGTCAATCCCAGTTATCCTATAATTCACCCCTCCACTTT. Its protein is CASSQSQLSYNSPLHF.

V usage is TRBV5-1 and J usage is TRBJ2-7; 7 bases fit TRBD1. The germline gives CDR1 SGHRS, CDR2 YFSETQ. V was pared by 1 base and J by 5 bases, with 6 bases of the junction left unmatched. This CDR3 comprises 14 residues. The DNA of the CDR3 is TGCGCCAGCAGCTTGAACAGGGGATTTCACGAGCAGTACTTC. It yields the protein CASSLNRGFHEQYF. The full variable domain, its missing parts supplied by reference TRBV5-1 and TRBJ2-7, is KAGVTQTPRYLIKTRGQQVTLSCSPISGHRSVSWYQQTPGQGLQFLFEYFSETQRNKGNFPGRFSGRQFSNSRSEMNVSTLELGDSALYLCASSLNRGFHEQYFGPGTRLTVT.

This chain joins TRBV18 and TRBJ2-1; D not certain. V lost 5 bases and J lost 5, with 10 bases in between. Germline-derived CDR1 and CDR2 are KGHSH and LQKENI. The CDR3 is made up of 13 amino acids. The CDR3 sequence is CASSAQANNEQFF. The CDR3 coding sequence is TGTGCCAGCTCAGCCCAGGCCAACAATGAGCAGTTCTTC.

This chain joins TRBV6-5 and TRBJ2-5; 13 bases agree with TRBD2. J lost 11 bases, V lost 7 bases, and 13 bases had no gene match. The V gene's germline CDR1 is MNHEY and CDR2 SVGAGI. The CDR3 runs to 15 residues. CDR3 in amino acids: CASNPWTSGSNKQYF. The CDR3 nucleotides read TGTGCCAGCAACCCCTGGACTAGCGGGAGCAATAAGCAGTACTTC.

The chain is built from TRBV13 and TRBJ2-2; 12 nucleotides line up with TRBD1. The ends lost 4 bases at V and 1 base at J; junction bases unmatched: 7. Per germline, CDR1 PRHDT and CDR2 FYEKMQ (reference sequence). The CDR3 is 18 residues long. As DNA, the CDR3 is TGTGCCAGCAGCTGCTGGGACAGGGGGCAAGGGAACACCGGGGAGCTGTTTTTT. Its translation is CASSCWDRGQGNTGELFF.

V usage is TRBV2 and J usage is TRBJ2-7, with 11 bases matching TRBD1. J was trimmed by 7 bases and V by 6 bases; bases with no gene match: 11. The germline V gene encodes CDR1 SNHLY and CDR2 FYNNEI. The CDR3 length is 15 residues. CDR3 in amino acids: CASSLRTGGLKEQYF. As DNA, the CDR3 is TGTGCCAGCAGCCTACGGACAGGGGGCCTTAAAGAGCAGTACTTC.

This chain connects TRBV7-9 to TRBJ2-3; a possible D gene is TRBD2 (5 bases). The V gene's germline CDR1 is SEHNR and CDR2 FQNEAQ (reference sequence). Trimming pared 2 bases from V and 4 bases from J, leaving 10 bases between. The CDR3 consists of 14 residues. CDR3 coding DNA: TGTGCCAGCAGCTTAATGGGGAGCCCAGATACGCAGTATTTT. This gives the protein CASSLMGSPDTQYF.

CDR3 residues: CASIPGSTGSGEQYF. CDR3 bases: TGTGCCAGCATCCCTGGGTCGACAGGGTCCGGCGAGCAGTACTTC. The chain has TRBV6-5 and TRBJ2-5, with 7 bases matching TRBD1. The DNA end is a closer match to TRBJ2-7, so the J assignment may be wrong. CDR3 length equals 15 residues. CDR1 MNHEY and CDR2 SVGAGI come from the germline V gene.

The chain is built from TRBV7-9 and TRBJ1-1; 8 nucleotides agree with TRBD1. The trim removed 2 bases at V and 1 base at J, leaving 6 bases unmatched. The CDR3 length is 16 residues. The germline CDR1 and CDR2 sequences are SEHNR and FQNEAQ (reference sequence). The CDR3 protein is CASSLPRTGWNTEAFF. The CDR3 DNA sequence: TGTGCCAGCAGCTTACCCCGGACAGGGTGGAACACTGAAGCTTTCTTT.